A single sample gave rise to the 4 T cell receptor beta chains below, sequenced in a study of CD8+CD57+ T cells in acquired aplastic anemia. Genomic DNA acted as the template from which TCR beta VDJ combination and CDR3 sequence profiling were carried out. Using its own MiXCR run on the reads, TCRdb lists one record per CDR3 protein. This sample has just over 400,000 distinct CDR3 sequences, with about two thirds found just once. The sample taken for sequencing was sorted CD4+, CD8+, or CD8+CD57+ T cells (not recorded which) from PBMCs. Source of these receptors: a human donor in good health, serving as a control.

CDR3 coding DNA: TGCGCCAGCAGCCAGATACGAAAGGGGCGAGCTTTCTTT. Translating it yields CASSQIRKGRAFF. This chain connects TRBV5-1 to TRBJ1-1, with D possibly being TRBD1 (5 bases). The V end was cut by 4 bases, the J end by 10 bases, with 17 bases between. This CDR3 is 13 amino acids long. Germline CDR1 and CDR2: SGHRS and YFSETQ.

This clonotype is a singleton in its sample. This chain links TRBV19 with TRBJ1-2; D perhaps matches TRBD1 (5 bases). Germline V gene data show CDR1 as LNHDA and CDR2 as SQIVND (reference sequence). CDR3 length: 13 amino acids. Trimming pared 7 bases from V and 5 bases from J, leaving 14 bases between. This CDR3 reads CASTDRGEYGYTF. CDR3 nucleotides: TGTGCCAGTACCGACCGAGGGGAGTATGGCTACACCTTC.

This clonotype was counted many times. This chain links TRBV4-2 with TRBJ2-5; 9 nucleotides align to TRBD2. Germline values: CDR1 LGHNA, CDR2 YNFKEQ. J lost 7 bases, V lost 0 bases, and 12 bases had no gene match. The CDR3 is 17 residues long. For the CDR3, the DNA is TGTGCCAGCAGCCAAGATCGGCGGGGGGGTATTGAGGGGACCCAGTACTTC. As protein: CASSQDRRGGIEGTQYF.

In this sample, this clonotype turned up many times. The V and J genes are TRBV20-1 and TRBJ1-1; TRBD1 might be the D (5 bases). V lost 5 bases, J lost 5 bases, and 33 bases lay in between. The germline gives CDR1 DFQATT, CDR2 SNEGSKA (reference sequence). CDR3 size: 19 residues. CDR3 residues: CSAGPHGDLAGVRTTEAFF. CDR3 DNA: TGCAGTGCTGGGCCCCACGGGGACCTGGCTGGGGTACGGACAACTGAAGCTTTCTTT.